The rows below give T cell receptor beta chains drawn from one sample of a study of sequential checkpoint blockade in melanoma. Assay used: immunoSEQ multiplex PCR; TCRdb lists only in-frame clones, some missing. The sample lists 34,000 or so clones, approximately 77% occurring once. Sequences were derived from CD8+ T cells sorted from blood (inferred from file names), sampled from a patient given nivolumab and ipilimumab in sequence. These TCRs come from a human donor with melanoma. Both conserved end residues are part of each CDR3. Fields, in order: D gene, V gene, J gene, clone size, CDR3 protein, CDR3 DNA. The D gene is left open where the match is weak. Only part of the rows carry a size: once, few, many, or a class if the clone is expanded.

NA,TRBV27,TRBJ2-7,NA,CASALLSPYEQYF,TGTGCCAGCGCTCTACTCTCTCCTTACGAGCAGTACTTC
TRBD1,TRBV12-5,TRBJ1-4,NA,CASGLDRGLEEKLFF,TGTGCTAGTGGTCTTGACAGGGGGTTAGAGGAAAAACTGTTTTTT
TRBD2,TRBV18,TRBJ2-2,once,CASSPGGGRSTGELFF,TGTGCCAGCTCACCAGGTGGCGGGAGGAGCACCGGGGAGCTGTTTTTT
TRBD1,TRBV7-9,TRBJ1-5,once,CASSLGRAGGFNQPQHF,TGTGCCAGCAGCTTAGGGAGGGCAGGGGGCTTCAATCAGCCCCAGCATTTT
TRBD1,TRBV5-4,TRBJ1-1,NA,CASSLPPGQENTEAFF,TGTGCCAGCAGCTTACCTCCGGGACAGGAGAACACTGAAGCTTTCTTT
NA,TRBV5-6,TRBJ2-4,NA,CASSPRNRRKNIQYF,TGTGCCAGCAGCCCTCGCAACAGGAGAAAAAACATTCAGTACTTC
TRBD2,TRBV7-9,TRBJ2-1,few,CASSGTRWINEQFF,TGTGCCAGCAGTGGGACTAGGTGGATAAATGAGCAGTTCTTC
TRBD1,TRBV28,TRBJ1-4,NA,CASSLADRDEKLFF,TGTGCCAGCAGTTTGGCTGACAGGGACGAAAAACTGTTTTTT
NA,TRBV6-6,TRBJ1-1,few,CASSYSLGPEAFF,TGTGCCAGCAGTTACTCGCTTGGCCCCGAAGCTTTCTTT
NA,TRBV6-4,TRBJ2-7,NA,CASSDAGAPYYEQYF,TGTGCCAGCAGTGACGCGGGGGCCCCTTACTACGAGCAGTACTTC
NA,TRBV10-2,TRBJ2-2,once,CATAGGELFF,TGCGCCACCGCAGGGGGGGAGCTGTTTTTT
TRBD2,TRBV9,TRBJ2-7,NA,CASSVAGSGDYEQYF,TGTGCCAGCAGCGTAGCGGGAAGCGGGGACTACGAGCAGTACTTC
TRBD1,TRBV10-3,TRBJ1-2,once,CAISESQGGGHGYTF,TGTGCCATCAGTGAGTCGCAGGGGGGAGGTCATGGCTACACCTTC
TRBD1,TRBV5-1,TRBJ2-1,NA,CASSLGQGAGEQFF,TGCGCCAGCAGCTTGGGACAGGGGGCGGGTGAGCAGTTCTTC
NA,TRBV21-1,TRBJ1-1,few,CARGGTGLCGRKAFF,TGTGCAAGGGGGGGGACAGGGCTATGCGGTAGGAAAGCTTTCTTT
TRBD2,TRBV6-5,TRBJ2-5,NA,CASSALAGSQETQYF,TGTGCCAGCAGTGCACTAGCGGGGTCCCAAGAGACCCAGTACTTC
TRBD1,TRBV27,TRBJ2-1,NA,CASSWPGQGINEQFF,TGTGCCAGCAGTTGGCCGGGACAGGGCATAAATGAGCAGTTCTTC
TRBD1,TRBV10-1,TRBJ2-7,once,CASSATGGTYEQYF,TGCGCCAGCAGTGCGACAGGGGGGACCTACGAGCAGTACTTC
NA,TRBV5-4,TRBJ2-7,NA,CASSLTGDEQYF,TGTGCCAGCAGCTTGACAGGAGACGAGCAGTACTTC
NA,TRBV2,TRBJ2-7,NA,CASSDRYEQYF,TGTGCCAGCAGTGACAGGTACGAGCAGTACTTC
NA,TRBV30,TRBJ2-4,NA,CAWSVRSIQYF,TGTGCCTGGAGTGTACGGAGCATTCAGTACTTC
TRBD2,TRBV29-1,TRBJ2-7,few,CSVIAGGLKTYEQYF,TGCAGCGTAATAGCGGGAGGACTTAAAACCTACGAGCAGTACTTC